This TCR beta chain was captured in a study of T cell responses to AZD1222 COVID-19 vaccine. In the case of this clone: The antigen is unknown.

CDR3 length: 13 residues. The V gene lost 9 bases and the J gene lost 4 bases, with 15 bases spanning the gap. Germline CDR1 and CDR2: MDHEN and SYDVKM. Sequenced by immunoSEQ multiplex PCR; TCRdb stores in-frame clones only, minus some. Of 99,000 or so clones in the sample, 85% to 90% are singletons; the top ten hold about 9.7%. Study-wide points: There were vaccine-associated CD4 TCRs across spike, dominant at 160-218 and 743-854. Without day 14 samples, only post-peak T cell repertoires were studied. Most donors were white British, females outnumbered males, and clonal diversity was possibly underestimated.

This TCR derives from an adult in good health. This rearrangement joins TRBV28 to TRBJ2-5, with D perhaps matching TRBD2 (5 bases). Sequenced material: peripheral blood, taken on day 0 of AZD1222 vaccination. CDR3 region: CASLSGSGETQYF. In nucleotides, the CDR3 is TGTGCCAGTCTAAGCGGATCGGGAGAGACCCAGTACTTC.